These 13 T cell receptor beta chains originate from one sample sequenced in a study of T cell clonality in common variable immunodeficiency. Study-level results: Fewer deletions and N-nucleotide insertions were reportedly seen in common variable immunodeficiency TCR beta sequences.

TCRdb's copy holds only in-frame clones and misses some; the assay was immunoSEQ multiplex PCR. The sample contains 40,000 or so clones, none occurring once; approximately 5.5% lies in the top ten. No antigen is known for these receptors. The sequencing sample was made of peripheral blood mononuclear cells. These receptors all come from a human donor with common variable immunodeficiency.

In the case of this clone: The sequence runs out 3 residues before the end of the CDR3; the remainder is reconstructed from the germline J gene. The chain carries TRBV11-2 and TRBJ2-7, with 12 bases aligning to TRBD2. The length of the CDR3 is 15 residues. Looked up from germline, CDR1 is SGHAT and CDR2 is FQNNGV. Trimming cost V 5 bases and J 3 bases; bases outside gene matches: 5. This CDR3 reads CASSDGLAGHYEQYF. Partial CDR3 DNA: TGTGCCAGCAGCGACGGACTAGCGGGGCACTACGAG.

The sample holds a few counts of this clone. One end of the junction varies from germline; a read error may be responsible. The CDR3 end is not reached by the read, which stops 3 residues before it; the germline J gene fills it in. The gene calls are TRBV7-7 and TRBJ2-3; 8 bases agree with TRBD1. The CDR3 totals 15 residues. The germline CDR1 and CDR2 sequences are SSHAT and FNYEAQ (reference sequence). The sequenced CDR3 bases are TGTGCTAGCAGCTTAGGGCAGGGGGCGGGAGATACG. Its protein is CASSLGQGAGDT. The full CDR3 sequence reads CASSLGQGAGDTQYF.

This clone was counted at least ten times. The observed sequence ends 3 residues before the CDR3 terminus, with the missing tail filled in from the germline J gene. V usage is TRBV20-1 and J usage is TRBJ1-5; the D gene is possibly TRBD1 (5 bases). Germline values: CDR1 DFQATT, CDR2 SNEGSKA (reference sequence). The CDR3 is 14 amino acids. With 3 bases removed from V and 6 bases from J, the gap between germline ends came to 15 bases. The CDR3 loop reads CSASSQGQSQPQHF. The DNA read from the CDR3 is TGCAGTGCTAGCAGCCAGGGCCAAAGTCAGCCC.

This clone was counted at least ten times. CDR3 loop: CASRYQVNTEAFF. Partial CDR3 DNA: TGTGCCAGCCGCTATCAGGTGAACACTGAA. The rearrangement joins TRBV6-2 or TRBV6-3 to TRBJ1-1; D is uncertain. The read falls 3 residues short of the CDR3 end, and the missing part is taken from the germline J gene. From germline, CDR1 is MNHEY and CDR2 SVGEGT. The V end was cut by 8 bases, the J end by 0 bases, with 10 bases between. This CDR3 comprises 13 residues.

This clone was seen more than once but under ten times. The sequence runs out 3 residues before the end of the CDR3; the remainder is reconstructed from the germline J gene. The chain carries TRBV5-1 and TRBJ2-3; 8 bases fit TRBD2. V was clipped by 5 bases and J by 5 bases; unmatched bases: 7. The CDR3 loop spans 14 amino acids. Per the germline V gene, CDR1 is SGHRS and CDR2 is YFSETQ. The CDR3 spells CASRKGLEGDTQYF. The part of the CDR3 DNA that was read is TGCGCCAGCAGAAAGGGACTAGAGGGAGATACG. Full variable domain (rest looked up from reference TRBV5-1 and TRBJ2-3): KAGVTQTPRYLIKTRGQQVTLSCSPISGHRSVSWYQQTPGQGLQFLFEYFSETQRNKGNFPGRFSGRQFSNSRSEMNVSTLELGDSALYLCASRKGLEGDTQYFGPGTRLTVL.

This clone occurred a few times. Coverage ceases 3 residues before the CDR3 finishes, and the germline J gene fills in the end. The rearrangement links TRBV7-9 to TRBJ2-4; a possible D gene is TRBD1 (5 bases). Germline V gene sequence: CDR1 SEHNR, CDR2 FQNEAQ (reference sequence). Trimming removed 3 bases from V and 6 bases from J, with 6 bases in between. CDR3 length: 12 residues. The CDR3 region is CASSFQGNIQYF. Incomplete CDR3 DNA: TGTGCCAGCAGCTTTCAGGGAAACATT.

With respect to this clone: The read gets to within 3 residues of the CDR3 end, and the germline J gene fills in the rest. This rearrangement joins TRBV19 to TRBJ2-2, with D maybe TRBD1 (6 bases). The V end lost 4 bases, the J end lost 0 bases, and 9 bases lay between the germline ends. Per the germline V gene, CDR1 is LNHDA and CDR2 is SQIVND (reference sequence). The CDR3 length is 15 residues. CDR3 DNA, as far as it was read: TGTGCCAGTAGTAACAGGGTAGCGAACACCGGGGAG. Translation: CASSNRVANTGE. The full CDR3 protein reads CASSNRVANTGELFF. Drawing the rest from reference TRBV19 and TRBJ2-2, the complete variable domain is DGGITQSPKYLFRKEGQNVTLSCEQNLNHDAMYWYRQDPGQGLRLIYYSQIVNDFQKGDIAEGYSVSREKKESFPLTVTSAQKNPTAFYLCASSNRVANTGELFFGEGSRLTVL.

This clone has at least ten counts. From the germline J gene comes the end of the CDR3, since the read stops 3 residues before it. V is TRBV30 and J is TRBJ2-6; a weak D match, TRBD1 (6 bases). CDR3 size: 15 residues. Germline loops: CDR1 GTSNPN, CDR2 SVGIG (reference sequence). Trimming pared 2 bases from V and 2 bases from J, leaving 10 bases between. The sequenced CDR3 bases are TGTGCCTGGAGTTCCAACAGGGCTGGGGCCAACGTC. Its protein is CAWSSNRAGANV. The complete CDR3 protein is CAWSSNRAGANVLTF. The complete variable domain, with remaining parts taken from reference TRBV30 and TRBJ2-6, reads SQTIHQWPATLVQPVGSPLSLECTVEGTSNPNLYWYRQAAGRGLQLLFYSVGIGQISSEVPQNLSASRPQDRQFILSSKKLLLSDSGFYLCAWSSNRAGANVLTFGAGSRLTVL.

This clone came up a few times. The sequenced fragment ends 3 residues before the CDR3 boundary, so the rest is inferred from the germline J gene. The genes are TRBV7-2 and TRBJ1-2, with D unresolved. Per germline, CDR1 SGHTA and CDR2 FQGNSA. Trimming pared 1 base from V and 7 bases from J, leaving 7 bases between. The CDR3 is 12 amino acids. The CDR3 DNA, read in part, is TGTGCCAGCAGCTTAGGGCAAGTTGGC. It codes for CASSLGQVG. The CDR3 as a whole reads CASSLGQVGYTF.

This clone occurred many times. The read terminates 3 residues before the CDR3 end, so the remaining end is supplied by the germline J gene. The V and J genes are TRBV23-1 and TRBJ2-1, with 8 bases aligning to TRBD2. TRBV23-1 is sorted into the ORF group, with uncertain function. CDR3 length: 16 residues. The ends lost 5 bases at V and 2 bases at J; junction bases unmatched: 8. The CDR3: CASSSPHSGAYNEQFF. CDR3 bases read: TGCGCCAGCAGTTCCCCTCATAGCGGGGCCTACAATGAG.

This clone was picked up many times. The CDR3 sequence: CASSLFLRGRTEAFF. The sequenced CDR3 bases are TGTGCCAGCAGCTTATTCCTTCGGGGTAGGACTGAA. This chain links TRBV7-2 with TRBJ1-1; no definite D call. The read gets to within 3 residues of the CDR3 end, and the germline J gene fills in the rest. This CDR3 is 15 amino acids long. Germline CDR1 SGHTA, CDR2 FQGNSA. V was clipped by 2 bases and J by 5 bases, with 15 bases between them.

Many counts were recorded for this clone. The CDR3 is cut off 3 residues early in the read; its end comes from the germline J gene. The chain uses TRBV14 and TRBJ2-2; perhaps TRBD1 as D (6 bases). V was trimmed by 4 bases and J by 4 bases, leaving 13 bases between them. CDR1 is SGHDN and CDR2 is FVKESK in the germline V gene. There are 15 residues in the CDR3. CDR3 in amino acids: CASSRWGLITGELFF. The part of the CDR3 DNA that was read is TGTGCCAGCAGCCGCTGGGGGCTTATCACCGGGGAG. Filled out from reference TRBV14 and TRBJ2-2, the complete variable domain reads EAGVTQFPSHSVIEKGQTVTLRCDPISGHDNLYWYRRVMGKEIKFLLHFVKESKQDESGMPNNRFLAERTGGTYSTLKVQPAELEDSGVYFCASSRWGLITGELFFGEGSRLTVL.

As concerns this clone: The CDR3 goes on 3 residues after the read ends, and that part is filled in from the germline J gene. The gene calls are TRBV19 and TRBJ2-5, with D perhaps given as TRBD1 or TRBD2 (5 bases each). The V and J ends lost 4 bases and 6 bases respectively, with 9 bases between them. Per the germline V gene, CDR1 is LNHDA and CDR2 is SQIVND (reference sequence). The CDR3 consists of 12 residues. CDR3 region: CASSRGDQTQYF. Partial CDR3 DNA: TGTGCCAGTAGTAGAGGGGATCAGACC.